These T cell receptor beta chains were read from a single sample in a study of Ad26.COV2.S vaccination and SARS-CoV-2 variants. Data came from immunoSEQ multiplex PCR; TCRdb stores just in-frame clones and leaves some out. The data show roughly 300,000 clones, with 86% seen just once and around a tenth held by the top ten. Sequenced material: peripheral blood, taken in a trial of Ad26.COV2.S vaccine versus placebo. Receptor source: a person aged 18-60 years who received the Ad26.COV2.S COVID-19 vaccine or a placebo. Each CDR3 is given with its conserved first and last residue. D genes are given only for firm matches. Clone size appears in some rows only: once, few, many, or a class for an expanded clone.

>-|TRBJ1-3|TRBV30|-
CAWSVLGGSGNTIYF
TGTGCCTGGAGTGTACTAGGCGGATCTGGAAACACCATATATTTT
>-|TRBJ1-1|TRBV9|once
CASSSQNTEAFF
TGTGCCAGCAGCTCCCAGAACACTGAAGCTTTCTTT
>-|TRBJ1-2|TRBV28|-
CASGSSRDYGYTF
TGTGCCAGCGGTTCATCCCGAGACTATGGCTACACCTTC
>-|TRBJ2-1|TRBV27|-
CASSLGGGAALEQFF
TGTGCCAGCAGTTTAGGCGGAGGGGCTGCACTTGAGCAGTTCTTC
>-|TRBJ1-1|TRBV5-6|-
CASSLGRSLLNTEAFF
TGTGCCAGCAGCTTGGGGCGGTCACTCCTGAACACTGAAGCTTTCTTT
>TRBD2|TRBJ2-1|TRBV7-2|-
CASSPQLTSGGANEQFF
TGTGCCAGCAGCCCCCAATTGACTAGCGGGGGGGCAAATGAGCAGTTCTTC
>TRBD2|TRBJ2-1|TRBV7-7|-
CASSLGTSGYNEQFF
TGTGCCAGCAGCCTGGGGACTAGCGGGTATAATGAGCAGTTCTTC
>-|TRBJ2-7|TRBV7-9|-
CASSLYTSYEQYF
TGTGCCAGCAGCTTGTATACTTCCTACGAGCAGTACTTC
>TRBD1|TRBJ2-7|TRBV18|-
CASSPAGGGSYEQYF
TGTGCCAGCTCACCAGCAGGGGGTGGATCCTACGAGCAGTACTTC
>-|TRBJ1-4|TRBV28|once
CASSLTAYNEKLFF
TGTGCCAGCAGCTTGACAGCCTATAATGAAAAACTGTTTTTT
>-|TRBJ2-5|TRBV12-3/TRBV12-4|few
CASSFRWGETQYF
TGTGCCAGCAGTTTTAGGTGGGGAGAGACCCAGTACTTC
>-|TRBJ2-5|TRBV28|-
CASSSKSGVETQYF
TGTGCCAGCAGCTCTAAATCAGGGGTTGAGACCCAGTACTTC
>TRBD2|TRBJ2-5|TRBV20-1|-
CSASPSGTAETQYF
TGCAGTGCTAGTCCTAGCGGGACGGCGGAGACCCAGTACTTC
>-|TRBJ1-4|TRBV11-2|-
CASSFGAQNEKLFF
TGTGCCAGCAGCTTCGGGGCGCAAAATGAAAAACTGTTTTTT
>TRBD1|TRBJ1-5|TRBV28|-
CASKSEGTGYQPQHF
TGTGCCAGCAAGTCCGAGGGGACAGGGTACCAGCCCCAGCATTTT
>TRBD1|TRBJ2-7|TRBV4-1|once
CASSHTGQSYEQYF
TGCGCCAGCAGCCACACGGGACAGTCCTACGAGCAGTACTTC
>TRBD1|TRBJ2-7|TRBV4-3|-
CASSQGWRDREHSRFDEQYF
TGCGCCAGCAGCCAAGGTTGGAGGGACAGGGAACATTCCCGTTTCGACGAGCAGTACTTC
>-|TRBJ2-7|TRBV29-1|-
CSVEVGNSYEQYF
TGCAGCGTTGAGGTGGGAAACTCCTACGAGCAGTACTTC
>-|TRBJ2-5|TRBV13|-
CASSSDRYQETQYF
TGTGCCAGCAGCTCGGACAGATACCAAGAGACCCAGTACTTC
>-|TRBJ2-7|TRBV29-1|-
CSVRDVAAEQYF
TGCAGCGTCAGGGACGTGGCTGCCGAGCAGTACTTC
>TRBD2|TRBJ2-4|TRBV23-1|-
CASSQSLVAGGPRAKNIQYF
TGCGCCAGCAGTCAATCCCTCGTGGCGGGAGGGCCAAGAGCCAAAAACATTCAGTACTTC
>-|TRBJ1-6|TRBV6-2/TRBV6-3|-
CASSYSKGGRNSPLHF
TGTGCCAGCAGTTACTCGAAAGGGGGTAGGAATTCACCCCTCCACTTT
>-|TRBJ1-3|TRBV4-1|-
CASSLGMATVTGNTIYF
TGCGCCAGCAGCCTCGGCATGGCAACAGTGACTGGAAACACCATATATTTT
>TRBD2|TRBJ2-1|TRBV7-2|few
CASSPTGTSGSNEQFF
TGTGCCAGCAGCCCAACCGGGACTAGCGGTTCTAATGAGCAGTTCTTC
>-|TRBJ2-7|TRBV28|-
CASSLSVNPYEQYF
TGTGCCAGCAGTCTATCGGTGAACCCCTACGAGCAGTACTTC
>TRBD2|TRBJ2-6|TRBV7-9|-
CASSLARTSGGNVLTF
TGTGCCAGCAGCTTAGCGAGGACTAGCGGGGGCAACGTCCTGACTTTC
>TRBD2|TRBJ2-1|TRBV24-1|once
CATSDPGLAGLNNEQFF
TGTGCCACCAGTGACCCGGGACTAGCGGGACTAAACAATGAGCAGTTCTTC
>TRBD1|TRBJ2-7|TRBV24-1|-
CATSSTGAHFNEQYF
TGTGCCACCAGTTCTACAGGGGCCCACTTTAACGAGCAGTACTTC
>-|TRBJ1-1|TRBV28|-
CASSPTASGAFF
TGTGCCAGCAGTCCGACGGCATCTGGAGCTTTCTTT
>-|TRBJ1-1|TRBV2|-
CASLRETGMNTEAFF
TGTGCCAGCCTCAGGGAAACAGGGATGAACACTGAAGCTTTCTTT
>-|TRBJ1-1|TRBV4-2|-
CASSQLNTEAFF
TGTGCCAGCAGCCAATTGAACACTGAAGCTTTCTTT
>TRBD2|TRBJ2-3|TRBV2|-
CASRWTSLEPDTQYF
TGTGCCAGCAGATGGACTAGCTTGGAGCCAGATACGCAGTATTTT